This TCR beta chain was documented in a study of blood T cell repertoires in COVID-19. This clone was detected once. Only in-frame clones appear in the TCRdb table, and some are missing; sequencing was by immunoSEQ multiplex PCR. This table holds fewer than 50,000 clones, 80% found once. The CDR3 is 15 residues long. Sequencing was done on a sample of peripheral blood. This clonotype was obtained from a man aged 65 to 79 with acute or convalescent COVID-19. The rearrangement uses TRBV21-1 and TRBJ1-5. TRBV21-1 is a documented pseudogene. CDR3 sequence (DNA): TGTGCCAGCAGCAAAGAGTTTAATAGATATCAGCCCCAGCATTTT. Translated, it gives CASSKEFNRYQPQHF.